This passage covers 26 T cell receptor beta chains from one sample sequenced in a study of identical twins. TCRdb called the 5' RACE reads again in MiXCR, with one record for every CDR3 protein. The table includes about 240,000 distinct CDR3 sequences, roughly 12% detected once. The same data also contributed to another study, on yellow fever vaccine responses in identical twins.

The sample comprised memory (CD45RO+) T cells sorted from blood. The receptors stem from a woman aged 18-29 years in good health.

This clonotype was recorded a few times. This sequence joins TRBV5-1 and TRBJ2-5; 14 nucleotides match TRBD2. The CDR3 has 16 residues. From germline, CDR1 is SGHRS and CDR2 YFSETQ. Germline trimming cut 6 bases from V and 5 bases from J; bases unmatched to any gene: 9. The CDR3 DNA follows: TGCGCCAGCACCTCCGGGACTAGCGGGAGTTGGGAGACCCAGTACTTC. Protein sequence: CASTSGTSGSWETQYF.

The chain joins TRBV15 to TRBJ2-7, with a tentative D call TRBD2 (6 bases). With 0 bases removed from V and 5 bases from J, the gap between germline ends came to 17 bases. This CDR3 is 16 amino acids long. CDR1 is LNHNV and CDR2 is YYDKDF in the germline V gene (reference sequence). CDR3 protein: CATSRDAASVTDEQYF. The CDR3 DNA follows: TGTGCCACCAGCAGAGATGCGGCTAGCGTGACAGACGAGCAGTACTTC.

This clonotype occurred a few times. This sequence joins TRBV19 and TRBJ2-5; TRBD1 is a possible D gene (5 bases). This CDR3 contains 13 residues. Trimming cost V 6 bases and J 5 bases, with 13 bases left between them. Per germline, CDR1 LNHDA and CDR2 SQIVND (reference sequence). In DNA, the CDR3 is TGTGCCAGTAGGTCACAGGATCGGGAGACCCAGTACTTC. Translating gives CASRSQDRETQYF. Together with reference TRBV19 and TRBJ2-5, the CDR3 gives the full variable domain: DGGITQSPKYLFRKEGQNVTLSCEQNLNHDAMYWYRQDPGQGLRLIYYSQIVNDFQKGDIAEGYSVSREKKESFPLTVTSAQKNPTAFYLCASRSQDRETQYFGPGTRLLVL.

This clonotype was counted between two and nine times. The V call is TRBV20-1, the J call TRBJ2-1; D possibly corresponds to TRBD1 (7 bases). CDR1 and CDR2 (germline): DFQATT, SNEGSKA (reference sequence). The V and J ends lost 3 bases and 1 base respectively, with 10 bases between them. The CDR3 is 14 amino acids. The CDR3 DNA sequence: TGCAGTGCTAGGGAGGGGGCGTCCTACAATGAGCAGTTCTTC. This sequence encodes CSAREGASYNEQFF.

In DNA, the CDR3 is TGCAGCGCGGGACAGGGGAGAACCGGGGAGCTGTTTTTT. This sequence encodes CSAGQGRTGELFF. V usage is TRBV29-1 and J usage is TRBJ2-2; 10 positions match TRBD1. The junction had 4 bases not matched to a gene; V was cut back by 7 bases and J by 5 bases. Germline CDR1 is SQVTM and CDR2 is ANQGSEA. This CDR3 comprises 13 residues.

The genes are TRBV7-2 and TRBJ1-2; a weak D match, TRBD1 (6 bases). Trimming left V 5 bases short and J 7 bases short, with 14 bases between. Germline values: CDR1 SGHTA, CDR2 FQGNSA. This CDR3 contains 13 residues. In DNA form, the CDR3 reads TGTGCCAGCAGCCCAAGGGGGGAGCTTGGCTACACCTTC. Translating it yields CASSPRGELGYTF. The entire variable domain, with the rest obtained from reference TRBV7-2 and TRBJ1-2, is as follows: GAGVSQSPSNKVTEKGKDVELRCDPISGHTALYWYRQSLGQGLEFLIYFQGNSAPDKSGLPSDRFSAERTGGSVSTLTIQRTQQEDSAVYLCASSPRGELGYTFGSGTRLTVV.

The V and J genes are TRBV12-3 or TRBV12-4 and TRBJ1-1; no definite D call. V was clipped by 3 bases and J by 7 bases, with 9 bases between them. The CDR3 length is 12 residues. The CDR3 protein is CASSFEGNEAFF. In DNA form, the CDR3 reads TGTGCCAGCAGTTTTGAGGGAAATGAAGCTTTCTTT.

As DNA, the CDR3 is TGTGCCTGGAGTGTACTGGGGGCAACTGAAGCTTTCTTT. Its translation is CAWSVLGATEAFF. The rearrangement joins TRBV30 to TRBJ1-1; TRBD1 is a possible D gene (6 bases). CDR1 is GTSNPN and CDR2 is SVGIG in the germline V gene (reference sequence). V shed 0 bases and J shed 5 bases, with 10 bases lying between them. CDR3 length equals 13 residues.

This clonotype was detected a few times. This rearrangement joins TRBV11-2 to TRBJ2-1; the match to TRBD1 covers 11 bases. With 6 bases clipped from V and 4 bases from J, the junction kept 2 bases outside the gene matches. This CDR3 has 14 residues. The germline V gene encodes CDR1 SGHAT and CDR2 FQNNGV. In DNA, the CDR3 is TGTGCCAGCAGAGGACAGGGGGCGTACAATGAGCAGTTCTTC. Its protein is CASRGQGAYNEQFF.

The chain uses TRBV24-1 and TRBJ2-5; 9 nucleotides align to TRBD1. Germline CDR1 is KGHDR and CDR2 is SFDVKD. The CDR3 runs 15 residues. Trimming removed 4 bases from V and 2 bases from J; junction bases left unmatched: 4. DNA of the CDR3: TGTGCCACCAGTGACAAGGGGACAGGGCAAGAGACCCAGTACTTC. Translating gives CATSDKGTGQETQYF.

The chain couples TRBV4-1 to TRBJ2-7; either TRBD1 or TRBD2 may fit D (5 bases each). V was cut by 5 bases and J by 2 bases, with 13 bases left in between. This CDR3 spans 14 amino acids. CDR1 and CDR2 from the germline V gene are MGHRA and YSYEKL. The CDR3 region is CASSSRDLTYEQYF. The DNA for the CDR3 is TGCGCCAGCAGCTCACGGGACCTCACCTACGAGCAGTACTTC.

The sample holds a few counts of this clonotype. V gene TRBV11-3 combines with J gene TRBJ2-7; 7 bases agree with TRBD1. Germline V gene sequence: CDR1 SGHNT, CDR2 YENEEA. There are 13 residues in the CDR3. V was pared by 1 base and J by 7 bases, with 4 bases of the junction left unmatched. CDR3 sequence: CASSLGQGREQYF. The CDR3 nucleotides read TGTGCCAGCAGCTTAGGACAGGGAAGGGAGCAGTACTTC.

The table lists this clonotype with a few counts. This CDR3 reads CASTPGPPQHF. In DNA form, the CDR3 reads TGTGCCAGCACCCCGGGTCCGCCCCAGCATTTT. The chain combines TRBV13 with TRBJ1-5; unclear D gene. Trimming removed 7 bases at V and 9 bases at J, with 10 bases between. Per germline, CDR1 PRHDT and CDR2 FYEKMQ (reference sequence). The CDR3 runs to 11 residues.

The V call is TRBV5-5, the J call TRBJ2-6, with a tentative D call TRBD1 (6 bases). This CDR3 has 16 amino acids. The germline V and J ends were trimmed by 1 base and 1 base, with 9 bases remaining between them. Germline V gives CDR1 SGHKS, CDR2 YYEKEE (reference sequence). CDR3 protein: CASSLIQGSGANVLTF. CDR3 sequence (DNA): TGTGCCAGCAGCTTGATACAGGGTTCTGGGGCCAACGTCCTGACTTTC.

V and J are TRBV4-1 and TRBJ2-3, with D perhaps matching TRBD2 (6 bases). The germline CDR1 and CDR2 sequences are MGHRA and YSYEKL. This CDR3 is built from 14 residues. V lost 4 bases to trimming and J lost 3 bases, with 11 bases between them. The CDR3 nucleotides are TGCGCCAGCAGCCTAATAGGGAGGACAGATACGCAGTATTTT. This translates into CASSLIGRTDTQYF.

V is TRBV30 and J is TRBJ1-1; D is undetermined. This CDR3 contains 15 residues. V dropped 3 bases and J dropped 3 bases, with 17 bases sitting between them. Germline CDR1 reads GTSNPN; CDR2 reads SVGIG (reference sequence). The CDR3 protein is CAWSPPPRGYTEAFF. CDR3 in DNA: TGTGCCTGGAGCCCCCCACCAAGAGGGTACACTGAAGCTTTCTTT. Combining the CDR3 with reference TRBV30 and TRBJ1-1 gives the whole variable domain SQTIHQWPATLVQPVGSPLSLECTVEGTSNPNLYWYRQAAGRGLQLLFYSVGIGQISSEVPQNLSASRPQDRQFILSSKKLLLSDSGFYLCAWSPPPRGYTEAFFGQGTRLTVV.

This clonotype was counted only a few times. V usage is TRBV7-9 and J usage is TRBJ2-3; 10 nucleotides agree with TRBD1. Trimming removed 2 bases from V and 7 bases from J; junction bases left unmatched: 3. The length of the CDR3 is 14 residues. CDR1 is SEHNR, CDR2 FQNEAQ, per germline (reference sequence). The chain's CDR3 is CASSLWTGGNTQYF. CDR3 nucleotide sequence: TGTGCCAGCAGCTTATGGACAGGGGGGAATACGCAGTATTTT.

This clonotype showed up many times. This chain uses TRBV28 with TRBJ1-1, with D tentatively TRBD1 (5 bases). Germline CDR1 and CDR2: MDHEN and SYDVKM. Trimming cost V 7 bases and J 1 base, with 10 bases left between them. CDR3 length: 13 residues. The CDR3 region has the DNA TGTGCCAGCATGGGGGGGTCGAACACTGAAGCTTTCTTT. This sequence encodes CASMGGSNTEAFF.

DNA of the CDR3: TGTGCCATCAGAGGGGTGGAGGGCCTCAACACCGGGGAGCTGTTTTTT. Its translation is CAIRGVEGLNTGELFF. This rearrangement joins TRBV10-3 to TRBJ2-2; possibly TRBD2 for D (6 bases). V lost 6 bases to trimming and J lost 2 bases, with 16 bases between them. The CDR3 spans 16 residues. Germline V CDR1 and CDR2: ENHRY, SYGVKD.

This clonotype was seen repeatedly, ten times or more. V and J are TRBV29-1 and TRBJ2-2; 8 nucleotides agree with TRBD1. CDR3 length: 13 amino acids. Losses at the gene ends were 6 bases for V and 2 bases for J; bases not matched to a gene: 2. Germline CDR1 is SQVTM and CDR2 is ANQGSEA. This CDR3 is CSVDRDNTGELFF. In DNA, the CDR3 is TGCAGCGTGGACAGGGATAACACCGGGGAGCTGTTTTTT.

This chain connects TRBV28 to TRBJ2-1, with a tentative D call TRBD2 (6 bases). Trimming cost V 7 bases and J 4 bases, with 20 bases left between them. This CDR3 is 16 amino acids long. Germline loops: CDR1 MDHEN, CDR2 SYDVKM. Written as DNA, the CDR3 is TGTGCCAGCATGGGGCGGGATATGGGAACGTACAATGAGCAGTTCTTC. It is translated as CASMGRDMGTYNEQFF.

This clonotype was seen a handful of times. This chain uses TRBV20-1 with TRBJ2-3; D is unresolved. Germline lookup yields CDR1 DFQATT and CDR2 SNEGSKA (reference sequence). The CDR3 length is 11 residues. V gave up 3 bases and J gave up 2 bases, with 3 bases separating them. The CDR3 DNA is TGCAGTGCTAGGTCCACAGATACGCAGTATTTT. Its translation: CSARSTDTQYF.

This sequence joins TRBV6-1 and TRBJ2-1, with D tentatively TRBD1 (5 bases). Germline CDR1 reads MNHNS; CDR2 reads SASEGT. CDR3 length: 15 amino acids. V was trimmed by 6 bases and J by 2 bases, leaving 14 bases between them. The CDR3 loop reads CASSESRGPYNEQFF. The CDR3, as DNA: TGTGCCAGCAGCGAGAGTAGGGGCCCCTACAATGAGCAGTTCTTC.

The V and J genes are TRBV27 and TRBJ2-4, with TRBD2 matching over 9 bases. The J segment lost 8 bases and the V segment lost 3 bases, leaving 5 bases of the junction unmatched. Per germline, CDR1 MNHEY and CDR2 SMNVEV (reference sequence). The CDR3 has 14 amino acids. The CDR3 DNA is TGTGCCAGCAGTTTGGTTGCGGGGGGGTACATTCAGTACTTC. Protein: CASSLVAGGYIQYF.

This clonotype was counted between two and nine times. This chain joins TRBV7-2 and TRBJ2-3; D uncertain. Trimming left V 5 bases short and J 0 bases short, with 9 bases between. The length of the CDR3 is 14 residues. Germline CDR1 is SGHTA and CDR2 is FQGNSA. DNA for the CDR3: TGTGCCAGCAGCCCGAGCGTTAGCACAGATACGCAGTATTTT. Encoded protein: CASSPSVSTDTQYF.

By proportion, this clonotype is medium-sized. This rearrangement joins TRBV7-9 to TRBJ2-3; 14 bases agree with TRBD2. The germline V gene encodes CDR1 SEHNR and CDR2 FQNEAQ (reference sequence). V dropped 3 bases and J dropped 0; count of bases not matched to a gene: 5. The CDR3 covers 18 residues. In DNA, the CDR3 is TGTGCCAGCAGCTTCGGGACTAGCGGGAGATATAGCACAGATACGCAGTATTTT. Translation: CASSFGTSGRYSTDTQYF.